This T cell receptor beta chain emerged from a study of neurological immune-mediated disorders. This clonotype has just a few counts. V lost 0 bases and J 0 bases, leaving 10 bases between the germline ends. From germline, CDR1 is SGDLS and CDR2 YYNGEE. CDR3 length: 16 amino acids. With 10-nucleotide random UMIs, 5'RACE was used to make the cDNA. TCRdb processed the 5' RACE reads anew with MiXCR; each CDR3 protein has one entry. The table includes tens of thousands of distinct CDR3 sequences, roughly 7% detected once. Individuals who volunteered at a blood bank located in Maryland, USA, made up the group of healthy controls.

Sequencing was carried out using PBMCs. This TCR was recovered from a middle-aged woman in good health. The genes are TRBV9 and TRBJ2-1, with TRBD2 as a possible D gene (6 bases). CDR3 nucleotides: TGTGCCAGCAGCGTAGAGGCGGGAAGCTCCTACAATGAGCAGTTCTTC. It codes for CASSVEAGSSYNEQFF.